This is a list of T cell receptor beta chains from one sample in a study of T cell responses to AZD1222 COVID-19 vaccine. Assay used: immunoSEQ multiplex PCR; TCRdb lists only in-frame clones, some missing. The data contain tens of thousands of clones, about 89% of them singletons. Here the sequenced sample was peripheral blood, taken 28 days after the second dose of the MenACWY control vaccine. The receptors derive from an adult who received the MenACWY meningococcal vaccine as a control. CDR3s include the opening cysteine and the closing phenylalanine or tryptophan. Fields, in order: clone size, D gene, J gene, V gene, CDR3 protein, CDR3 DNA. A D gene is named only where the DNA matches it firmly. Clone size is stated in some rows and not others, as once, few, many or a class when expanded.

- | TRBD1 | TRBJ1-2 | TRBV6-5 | CASGQGTYGYTF | TGTGCCAGTGGACAGGGTACCTATGGCTACACCTTC
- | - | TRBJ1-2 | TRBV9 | CASSVDRILYGYTF | TGTGCCAGCAGCGTAGACCGGATCCTCTATGGCTACACCTTC
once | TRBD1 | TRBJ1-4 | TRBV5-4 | CASGPQGRDEKLFF | TGTGCCAGCGGACCACAGGGGCGGGATGAAAAACTGTTTTTT
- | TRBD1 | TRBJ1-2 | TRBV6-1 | CASSELQGVEGTYGYTF | TGTGCCAGCAGTGAATTACAGGGGGTCGAGGGTACCTATGGCTACACCTTC
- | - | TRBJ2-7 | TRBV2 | CASTSEIRQYF | TGTGCCAGCACCTCTGAGATCAGGCAGTACTTC
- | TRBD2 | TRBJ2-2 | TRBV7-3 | CASSLRTSGRENTGELFF | TGTGCCAGCAGCTTAAGGACTAGCGGGAGGGAGAACACCGGGGAGCTGTTTTTT
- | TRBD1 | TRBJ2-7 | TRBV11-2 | CASSLHRGSYEQYF | TGTGCCAGCAGCTTACACAGGGGGAGCTACGAGCAGTACTTC
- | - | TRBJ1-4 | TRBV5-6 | CASSLVAADWEKLFF | TGTGCCAGCAGCTTGGTGGCCGCGGATTGGGAAAAACTGTTTTTT
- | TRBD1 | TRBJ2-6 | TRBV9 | CASSVGTGDGANVLTF | TGTGCCAGCAGCGTAGGGACAGGGGATGGGGCCAACGTCCTGACTTTC
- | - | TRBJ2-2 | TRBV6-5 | CASTPDGNTGELFF | TGTGCCAGCACCCCCGACGGAAACACCGGGGAGCTGTTTTTT
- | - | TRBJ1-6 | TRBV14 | CASSQGSSNLNSPLHF | TGTGCCAGCAGCCAAGGGAGTAGTAACCTCAATTCACCCCTCCACTTT
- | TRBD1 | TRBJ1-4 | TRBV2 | CASSNNPRQGTNEKLFF | TGTGCCAGCAGTAACAACCCCCGACAGGGAACTAATGAAAAACTGTTTTTT
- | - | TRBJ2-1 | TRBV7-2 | CASSLELREQFF | TGTGCCAGCAGCTTAGAATTGAGAGAGCAGTTCTTC
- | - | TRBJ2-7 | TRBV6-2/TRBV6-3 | CASSAENEQYF | TGTGCCAGCAGCGCAGAGAACGAGCAGTACTTC
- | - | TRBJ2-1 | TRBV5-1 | CASSGRFTGSVDEQFF | TGCGCCAGCAGTGGTCGATTTACAGGGAGCGTGGATGAGCAGTTCTTC
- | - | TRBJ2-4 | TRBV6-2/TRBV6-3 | CASSYGGGNIKNIQYF | TGTGCCAGCAGTTACGGTGGCGGGAACATAAAAAACATTCAGTACTTC
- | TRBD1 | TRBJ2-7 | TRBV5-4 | CASSPGTAYEQYF | TGTGCCAGCAGCCCTGGGACAGCCTACGAGCAGTACTTC
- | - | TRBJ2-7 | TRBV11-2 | CASSLGQYEQYF | TGTGCCAGCAGCTTAGGACAGTACGAGCAGTACTTC
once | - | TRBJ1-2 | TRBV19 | CASRAEGYTF | TGTGCCAGTAGAGCAGAAGGCTACACCTTC
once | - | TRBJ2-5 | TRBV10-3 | CAISANWRGSGKETQYF | TGTGCCATCAGTGCAAACTGGAGAGGGAGCGGCAAGGAGACCCAGTACTTC
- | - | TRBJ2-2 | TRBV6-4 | CASSAGNTGELFF | TGTGCCAGCAGCGCAGGGAACACCGGGGAGCTGTTTTTT
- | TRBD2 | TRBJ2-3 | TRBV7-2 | CASSSGASGRLDTQYF | TGTGCCAGCAGCTCAGGGGCTAGCGGGAGACTGGATACGCAGTATTTT
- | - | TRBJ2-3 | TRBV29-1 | CSVEDGSDTQYF | TGCAGCGTTGAAGACGGGTCGGATACGCAGTATTTT
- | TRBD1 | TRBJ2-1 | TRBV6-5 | CASMATGEYNEQFF | TGTGCCAGCATGGCGACAGGGGAATACAATGAGCAGTTCTTC
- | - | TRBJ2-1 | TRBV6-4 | CASSDSGDTNEQFF | TGTGCCAGCAGTGACTCGGGGGACACCAATGAGCAGTTCTTC
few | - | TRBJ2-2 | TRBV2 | CASSGEYTGELFF | TGTGCCAGCAGTGGAGAGTACACCGGGGAGCTGTTTTTT
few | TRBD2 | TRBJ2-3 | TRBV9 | CASSGTSGTDTQYF | TGTGCCAGCAGCGGGACTAGCGGGACAGATACGCAGTATTTT
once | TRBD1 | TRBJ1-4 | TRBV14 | CASSQPGTVAEKLFF | TGTGCCAGCAGCCAACCCGGGACAGTCGCTGAAAAACTGTTTTTT
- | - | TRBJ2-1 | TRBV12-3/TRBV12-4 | CASSQRSYNEQFF | TGTGCCAGCAGCCAGCGCAGCTACAATGAGCAGTTCTTC
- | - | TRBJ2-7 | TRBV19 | CASSIRLSYEQYF | TGTGCCAGTAGTATCCGGCTGTCCTACGAGCAGTACTTC
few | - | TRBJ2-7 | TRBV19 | CASSEGGWDYEQYF | TGTGCCAGCAGCGAGGGAGGTTGGGATTACGAGCAGTACTTC
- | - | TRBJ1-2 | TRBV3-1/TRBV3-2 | CASSNTGTISGYTF | TGTGCCAGCAGTAACACCGGGACAATATCAGGCTACACCTTC
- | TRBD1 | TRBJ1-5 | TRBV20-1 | CSASRDRGLGQPQHF | TGCAGTGCTAGTCGCGACAGGGGGCTCGGTCAGCCCCAGCATTTT
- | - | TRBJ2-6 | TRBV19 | CASREGLAGANVLTF | TGTGCCAGTCGAGAGGGACTGGCTGGGGCCAACGTCCTGACTTTC
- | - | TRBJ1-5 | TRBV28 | CASTTGYQPQHF | TGTGCCAGCACCACAGGGTACCAGCCCCAGCATTTT
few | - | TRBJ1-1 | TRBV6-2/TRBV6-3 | CASSWGGNTEAFF | TGTGCCAGCAGCTGGGGAGGGAACACTGAAGCTTTCTTT
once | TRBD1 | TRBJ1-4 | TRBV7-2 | CASGTGLEKLFF | TGTGCCAGCGGGACAGGGCTCGAGAAACTGTTTTTT
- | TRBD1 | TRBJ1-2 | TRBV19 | CASTTTGQGARGYTF | TGTGCCAGCACGACCACCGGACAGGGGGCGCGGGGCTACACCTTC
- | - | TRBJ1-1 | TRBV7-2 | CASSLRYREAFF | TGTGCCAGCAGCTTAAGGTATCGTGAAGCTTTCTTT
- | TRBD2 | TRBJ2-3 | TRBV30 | CAWSVLWRERDTQYF | TGTGCCTGGAGTGTACTGTGGCGGGAGAGGGATACGCAGTATTTT
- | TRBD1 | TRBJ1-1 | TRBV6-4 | CASSMTGDTEAFF | TGTGCCAGCAGTATGACAGGGGACACTGAAGCTTTCTTT
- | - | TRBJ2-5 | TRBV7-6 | CASSYTGLGETQYF | TGTGCCAGCAGCTATACGGGGTTAGGAGAGACCCAGTACTTC
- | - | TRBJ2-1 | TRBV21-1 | CASSQNEGASPVGEQFF | TGTGCCAGCAGCCAAAACGAGGGGGCTAGCCCCGTTGGTGAGCAGTTCTTC
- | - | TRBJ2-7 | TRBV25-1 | CASGGAHEQYF | TGTGCCTCCGGAGGGGCCCACGAGCAGTACTTC
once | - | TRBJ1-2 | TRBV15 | CATSRDREGGYTF | TGTGCCACCAGCAGAGATCGTGAGGGGGGCTACACCTTC
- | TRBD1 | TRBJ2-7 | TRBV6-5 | CASSPYQGQSYEQYF | TGTGCCAGCAGCCCGTACCAGGGACAGTCCTACGAGCAGTACTTC
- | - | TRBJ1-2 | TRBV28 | CASSLGANYGYTF | TGTGCCAGCAGTTTAGGGGCCAACTATGGCTACACCTTC
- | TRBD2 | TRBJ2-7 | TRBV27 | CASSLGAGYEQYF | TGTGCCAGCAGCTTGGGAGCGGGGTACGAGCAGTACTTC
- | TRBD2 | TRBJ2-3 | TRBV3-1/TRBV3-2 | CASSPFGLAGDSKSSTDTQYF | TGTGCCAGCAGCCCTTTCGGACTAGCGGGAGATTCTAAATCTAGCACAGATACGCAGTATTTT
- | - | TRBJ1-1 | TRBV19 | CASKGRMGEAFF | TGTGCCAGTAAGGGGCGTATGGGTGAAGCTTTCTTT
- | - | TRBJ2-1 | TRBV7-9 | CASRRYRVGDYNEQFF | TGTGCCAGCAGACGGTACAGGGTAGGGGACTACAATGAGCAGTTCTTC
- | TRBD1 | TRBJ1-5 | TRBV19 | CASSLRQGAGSNQPQHF | TGTGCCAGTAGCTTGAGGCAGGGGGCGGGTAGCAATCAGCCCCAGCATTTT
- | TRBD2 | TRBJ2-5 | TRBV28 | CASSLASGKGEAQYF | TGTGCCAGCAGTTTGGCTAGCGGGAAGGGAGAAGCCCAGTACTTC
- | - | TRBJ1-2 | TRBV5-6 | CASRGVSTYYGYTF | TGTGCCAGCAGAGGGGTTTCGACGTACTATGGCTACACCTTC